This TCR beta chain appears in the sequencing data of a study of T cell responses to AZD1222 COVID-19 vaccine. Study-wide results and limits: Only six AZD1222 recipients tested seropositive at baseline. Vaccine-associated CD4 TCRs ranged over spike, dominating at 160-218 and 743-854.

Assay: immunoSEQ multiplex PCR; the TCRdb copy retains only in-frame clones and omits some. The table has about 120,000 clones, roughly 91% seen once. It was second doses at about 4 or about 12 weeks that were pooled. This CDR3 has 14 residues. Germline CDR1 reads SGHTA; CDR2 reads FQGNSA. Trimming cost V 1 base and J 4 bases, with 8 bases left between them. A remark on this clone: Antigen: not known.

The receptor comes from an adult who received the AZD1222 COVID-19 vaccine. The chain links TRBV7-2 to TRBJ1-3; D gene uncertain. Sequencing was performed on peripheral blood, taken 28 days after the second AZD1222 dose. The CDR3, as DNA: TGTGCCAGCAGCTTAGAGAGGTGGGGAAACACCATATATTTT. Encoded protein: CASSLERWGNTIYF. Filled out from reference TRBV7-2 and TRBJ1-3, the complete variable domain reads GAGVSQSPSNKVTEKGKDVELRCDPISGHTALYWYRQSLGQGLEFLIYFQGNSAPDKSGLPSDRFSAERTGGSVSTLTIQRTQQEDSAVYLCASSLERWGNTIYFGEGSWLTVV.